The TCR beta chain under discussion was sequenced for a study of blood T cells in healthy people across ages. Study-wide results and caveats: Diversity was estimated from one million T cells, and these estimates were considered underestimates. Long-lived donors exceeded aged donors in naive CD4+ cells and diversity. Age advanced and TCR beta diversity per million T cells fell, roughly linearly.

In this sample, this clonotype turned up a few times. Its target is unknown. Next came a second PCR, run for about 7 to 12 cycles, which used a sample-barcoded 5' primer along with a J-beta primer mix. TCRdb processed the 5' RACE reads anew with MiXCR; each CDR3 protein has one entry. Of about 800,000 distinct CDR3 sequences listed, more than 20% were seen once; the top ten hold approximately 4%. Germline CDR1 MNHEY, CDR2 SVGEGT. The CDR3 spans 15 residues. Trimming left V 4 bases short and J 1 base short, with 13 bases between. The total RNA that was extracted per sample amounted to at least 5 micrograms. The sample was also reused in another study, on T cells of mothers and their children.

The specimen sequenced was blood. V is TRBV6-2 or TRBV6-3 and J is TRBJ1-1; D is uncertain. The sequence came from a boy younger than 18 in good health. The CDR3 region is CASSSSSDGNTEAFF. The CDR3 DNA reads TGTGCCAGCAGTTCATCTTCGGACGGGAACACTGAAGCTTTCTTT.